This is a list of T cell receptor beta chains from one sample in a study of cytomegalovirus exposure and HLA in healthy donors. Profiling relied on immunoSEQ multiplex PCR, and the TCRdb table lists in-frame clones only, not all of them. The data contain 150,000 to 200,000 clones, roughly 80% of them seen just once; the ten biggest clones take up about 2.3%. Sample: PBMCs. The receptor set was obtained from a man younger than 40 in good health and CMV-seropositive. CDR3s include the opening cysteine and the closing phenylalanine or tryptophan. The order of the fields is D gene, clone size, J gene, V gene, CDR3 length, CDR3 protein, CDR3 DNA. The D gene is left open where the match is weak. Expanded clones get a size class; other rows say once, few or many, or leave the size out.

D gene: TRBD2; clone size: once; J gene: TRBJ2-3; V gene: TRBV5-6; CDR3 length: 15; CDR3 protein: CASSLTRGGTDTQYF; CDR3 DNA: TGTGCCAGCAGCTTGACGCGGGGGGGCACAGATACGCAGTATTTT
D gene: .; clone size: .; J gene: TRBJ2-7; V gene: TRBV21-1; CDR3 length: 16; CDR3 protein: CASIEKWGTRLPEQYF; CDR3 DNA: TGTGCCAGCATTGAGAAATGGGGGACTAGACTCCCGGAGCAGTACTTC
D gene: .; clone size: .; J gene: TRBJ1-1; V gene: TRBV9; CDR3 length: 13; CDR3 protein: CASSGTENTEAFF; CDR3 DNA: TGTGCCAGCAGCGGGACAGAGAACACTGAAGCTTTCTTT
D gene: .; clone size: .; J gene: TRBJ2-1; V gene: TRBV9; CDR3 length: 13; CDR3 protein: CASSVALPNEQFF; CDR3 DNA: TGTGCCAGCAGCGTAGCCCTACCCAATGAGCAGTTCTTC
D gene: TRBD1; clone size: .; J gene: TRBJ1-2; V gene: TRBV27; CDR3 length: 16; CDR3 protein: CASSPSTGETNYGYTF; CDR3 DNA: TGTGCCAGCAGTCCATCAACAGGGGAGACTAACTATGGCTACACCTTC
D gene: TRBD2; clone size: .; J gene: TRBJ2-5; V gene: TRBV19; CDR3 length: 14; CDR3 protein: CASSGLAVQETQYF; CDR3 DNA: TGTGCCAGTTCCGGACTAGCGGTACAAGAGACCCAGTACTTC
D gene: .; clone size: .; J gene: TRBJ1-2; V gene: TRBV6-5; CDR3 length: 15; CDR3 protein: CASSYSSGTNYGYTF; CDR3 DNA: TGTGCCAGCAGTTACTCCTCCGGGACTAACTATGGCTACACCTTC
D gene: .; clone size: .; J gene: TRBJ1-4; V gene: TRBV9; CDR3 length: 15; CDR3 protein: CASSVGGLDNEKLFF; CDR3 DNA: TGTGCCAGCAGCGTAGGGGGGCTTGATAATGAAAAACTGTTTTTT
D gene: .; clone size: .; J gene: TRBJ2-5; V gene: TRBV2; CDR3 length: 13; CDR3 protein: CAGGTGSQETQYF; CDR3 DNA: TGTGCCGGGGGGACTGGCTCCCAAGAGACCCAGTACTTC
D gene: TRBD2; clone size: .; J gene: TRBJ2-5; V gene: TRBV25-1; CDR3 length: 15; CDR3 protein: CASSDVELAGETQYF; CDR3 DNA: TGTGCCAGCAGTGACGTCGAGCTAGCGGGGGAGACCCAGTACTTC
D gene: TRBD1; clone size: .; J gene: TRBJ2-7; V gene: TRBV5-4; CDR3 length: 15; CDR3 protein: CASSFDRARTYEQYF; CDR3 DNA: TGTGCCAGCAGCTTCGACAGGGCCCGAACCTACGAGCAGTACTTC
D gene: TRBD2; clone size: .; J gene: TRBJ2-1; V gene: TRBV11-2; CDR3 length: 18; CDR3 protein: CASSLDNRDYVIRGEQFF; CDR3 DNA: TGTGCCAGCAGCTTAGATAACCGGGACTACGTAATTCGTGGTGAGCAGTTCTTC
D gene: .; clone size: few; J gene: TRBJ2-7; V gene: TRBV30; CDR3 length: 17; CDR3 protein: CAWSENPFGRGTYEQYF; CDR3 DNA: TGTGCCTGGAGTGAGAATCCCTTTGGAAGGGGGACCTACGAGCAGTACTTC
D gene: .; clone size: once; J gene: TRBJ2-7; V gene: TRBV30; CDR3 length: 12; CDR3 protein: CAWSYGGVEQYF; CDR3 DNA: TGTGCCTGGAGTTACGGCGGGGTCGAGCAGTACTTC
D gene: .; clone size: .; J gene: TRBJ1-1; V gene: TRBV30; CDR3 length: 14; CDR3 protein: CAWSGTHRVSEAFF; CDR3 DNA: TGTGCCTGGAGTGGGACCCACAGGGTCTCTGAAGCTTTCTTT
D gene: .; clone size: .; J gene: TRBJ1-3; V gene: TRBV25-1; CDR3 length: 14; CDR3 protein: CASSGHGGSNTIYF; CDR3 DNA: TGTGCCAGCAGTGGTCACGGGGGATCAAACACCATATATTTT
D gene: TRBD1; clone size: few; J gene: TRBJ2-5; V gene: TRBV5-1; CDR3 length: 14; CDR3 protein: CASSFGQAEETQYF; CDR3 DNA: TGCGCCAGCAGCTTCGGACAGGCTGAAGAGACCCAGTACTTC
D gene: .; clone size: few; J gene: TRBJ1-2; V gene: TRBV14; CDR3 length: 17; CDR3 protein: CASSQEGNRGSKRGYTF; CDR3 DNA: TGTGCCAGCAGCCAAGAGGGAAATCGAGGCTCGAAGCGGGGCTACACCTTC
D gene: TRBD1; clone size: few; J gene: TRBJ1-3; V gene: TRBV9; CDR3 length: 14; CDR3 protein: CASSVADPGGAVYF; CDR3 DNA: TGTGCCAGCAGCGTAGCTGACCCAGGGGGAGCAGTTTATTTT
D gene: .; clone size: .; J gene: TRBJ1-5; V gene: TRBV11-3; CDR3 length: 16; CDR3 protein: CASSFPRQYSNQPQHF; CDR3 DNA: TGTGCCAGCAGCTTCCCTAGGCAGTATAGCAATCAGCCCCAGCATTTT
D gene: .; clone size: .; J gene: TRBJ2-5; V gene: TRBV29-1; CDR3 length: 14; CDR3 protein: CSVEDAGDQETQYF; CDR3 DNA: TGCAGCGTTGAAGATGCCGGGGACCAAGAGACCCAGTACTTC
D gene: .; clone size: .; J gene: TRBJ2-7; V gene: TRBV27; CDR3 length: 14; CDR3 protein: CASSLDRSSYEQYF; CDR3 DNA: TGTGCCAGCAGTTTAGACAGGAGCTCCTACGAGCAGTACTTC
D gene: TRBD2; clone size: .; J gene: TRBJ2-1; V gene: TRBV11-2; CDR3 length: 16; CDR3 protein: CASSGPTSGINNEQFF; CDR3 DNA: TGTGCCAGCAGCGGACCGACTAGCGGGATAAACAATGAGCAGTTCTTC
D gene: .; clone size: .; J gene: TRBJ1-2; V gene: TRBV29-1; CDR3 length: 15; CDR3 protein: CSVEGETGPFYGYTF; CDR3 DNA: TGCAGCGTTGAAGGGGAGACAGGCCCCTTCTATGGCTACACCTTC
D gene: .; clone size: .; J gene: TRBJ2-2; V gene: TRBV9; CDR3 length: 15; CDR3 protein: CASSVGQGGTGELFF; CDR3 DNA: TGTGCCAGCAGCGTAGGGCAGGGCGGCACCGGGGAGCTGTTTTTT
D gene: .; clone size: .; J gene: TRBJ1-2; V gene: TRBV27; CDR3 length: 15; CDR3 protein: CASSFKGDRNYGYTF; CDR3 DNA: TGTGCCAGCAGTTTTAAGGGAGACCGTAACTATGGCTACACCTTC
D gene: .; clone size: once; J gene: TRBJ2-1; V gene: TRBV27; CDR3 length: 17; CDR3 protein: CASSLRSGALSYNEQFF; CDR3 DNA: TGTGCCAGCAGTCTTCGTTCTGGGGCCCTCTCCTACAATGAGCAGTTCTTC
D gene: .; clone size: .; J gene: TRBJ2-7; V gene: TRBV7-2; CDR3 length: 14; CDR3 protein: CASSRQEEYYEQYF; CDR3 DNA: TGTGCCAGCAGCCGACAGGAGGAATACTACGAGCAGTACTTC
D gene: TRBD1; clone size: many; J gene: TRBJ2-3; V gene: TRBV4-2; CDR3 length: 15; CDR3 protein: CASSQKTGDTDTQYF; CDR3 DNA: TGTGCCAGCAGCCAAAAGACAGGGGACACAGATACGCAGTATTTT
D gene: .; clone size: .; J gene: TRBJ1-1; V gene: TRBV4-1; CDR3 length: 14; CDR3 protein: CASSQPTGNTEAFF; CDR3 DNA: TGCGCCAGCAGCCAGCCGACAGGGAACACTGAAGCTTTCTTT
D gene: .; clone size: .; J gene: TRBJ1-3; V gene: TRBV13; CDR3 length: 17; CDR3 protein: CASSFKPGISSGNTIYF; CDR3 DNA: TGTGCCAGCAGCTTCAAACCAGGGATTAGCTCTGGAAACACCATATATTTT
D gene: .; clone size: .; J gene: TRBJ2-2; V gene: TRBV30; CDR3 length: 16; CDR3 protein: CAWSVLGRVGTGELFF; CDR3 DNA: TGTGCCTGGAGTGTACTCGGCAGGGTGGGCACCGGGGAGCTGTTTTTT
D gene: .; clone size: .; J gene: TRBJ2-5; V gene: TRBV5-1; CDR3 length: 14; CDR3 protein: CASSYRTVQETQYF; CDR3 DNA: TGCGCCAGCAGCTACCGGACAGTCCAAGAGACCCAGTACTTC
D gene: .; clone size: .; J gene: TRBJ2-3; V gene: TRBV20-1; CDR3 length: 11; CDR3 protein: CSASPTDTQYF; CDR3 DNA: TGCAGTGCGAGCCCCACAGATACGCAGTATTTT
D gene: TRBD1; clone size: .; J gene: TRBJ1-6; V gene: TRBV18; CDR3 length: 14; CDR3 protein: CASSPGQGNSPLHF; CDR3 DNA: TGTGCCAGCTCACCCGGACAGGGAAATTCACCCCTCCACTTT
D gene: .; clone size: .; J gene: TRBJ2-1; V gene: TRBV19; CDR3 length: 17; CDR3 protein: CASSPIETSFFYNEQFF; CDR3 DNA: TGTGCCAGTAGCCCCATCGAGACTAGTTTCTTCTACAATGAGCAGTTCTTC
D gene: TRBD2; clone size: .; J gene: TRBJ2-5; V gene: TRBV9; CDR3 length: 15; CDR3 protein: CASSAEAGYQETQYF; CDR3 DNA: TGTGCCAGCAGCGCAGAAGCGGGGTACCAAGAGACCCAGTACTTC
D gene: .; clone size: .; J gene: TRBJ1-5; V gene: TRBV10-3; CDR3 length: 12; CDR3 protein: CAISEENQPQHF; CDR3 DNA: TGTGCCATCAGTGAAGAGAATCAGCCCCAGCATTTT
D gene: .; clone size: .; J gene: TRBJ1-1; V gene: TRBV10-3; CDR3 length: 14; CDR3 protein: CAIRENSLNTEAFF; CDR3 DNA: TGTGCCATCAGAGAGAACAGTTTGAACACTGAAGCTTTCTTT
D gene: .; clone size: .; J gene: TRBJ2-5; V gene: TRBV5-4; CDR3 length: 16; CDR3 protein: CASSKAGRTDRETQYF; CDR3 DNA: TGTGCCAGCAGCAAGGCCGGAAGAACAGATCGTGAGACCCAGTACTTC
D gene: .; clone size: .; J gene: TRBJ1-2; V gene: TRBV6-5; CDR3 length: 16; CDR3 protein: CASSYVLDTPNYGYTF; CDR3 DNA: TGTGCCAGCAGTTACGTATTGGACACCCCTAACTATGGCTACACCTTC
D gene: .; clone size: .; J gene: TRBJ1-4; V gene: TRBV5-4; CDR3 length: 20; CDR3 protein: CASSSDGPGRKSATNEKLFF; CDR3 DNA: TGTGCCAGCAGCTCCGATGGTCCGGGGAGAAAGTCCGCAACTAATGAAAAACTGTTTTTT
D gene: .; clone size: .; J gene: TRBJ2-7; V gene: TRBV7-8; CDR3 length: 14; CDR3 protein: CASSSYRETYEQYF; CDR3 DNA: TGTGCCAGCAGCTCTTACAGGGAAACCTACGAGCAGTACTTC
D gene: TRBD1; clone size: .; J gene: TRBJ2-2; V gene: TRBV7-7; CDR3 length: 17; CDR3 protein: CASSQTGTGPYTGELFF; CDR3 DNA: TGTGCTAGCAGCCAGACGGGGACAGGACCCTACACCGGGGAGCTGTTTTTT
D gene: .; clone size: .; J gene: TRBJ2-6; V gene: TRBV6-5; CDR3 length: 12; CDR3 protein: CASSYSGHVLTF; CDR3 DNA: TGTGCCAGCAGTTACTCGGGCCACGTCCTGACTTTC
D gene: .; clone size: .; J gene: TRBJ1-5; V gene: TRBV7-2; CDR3 length: 15; CDR3 protein: CASSLDRTSNQPQHF; CDR3 DNA: TGTGCCAGCAGCCTCGACAGAACCAGCAATCAGCCCCAGCATTTT
D gene: TRBD1; clone size: .; J gene: TRBJ2-3; V gene: TRBV5-1; CDR3 length: 13; CDR3 protein: CASSVGQRDTQYF; CDR3 DNA: TGCGCCAGCAGCGTGGGACAGCGAGATACGCAGTATTTT
D gene: TRBD2; clone size: once; J gene: TRBJ2-1; V gene: TRBV27; CDR3 length: 14; CDR3 protein: CASSLGGAYNEQFF; CDR3 DNA: TGTGCCAGCAGTTTAGGGGGGGCCTACAATGAGCAGTTCTTC
D gene: .; clone size: .; J gene: TRBJ2-1; V gene: TRBV28; CDR3 length: 14; CDR3 protein: CASIPGDFYNEQFF; CDR3 DNA: TGTGCCAGCATTCCAGGGGATTTCTACAATGAGCAGTTCTTC
D gene: TRBD1; clone size: .; J gene: TRBJ2-7; V gene: TRBV12-5; CDR3 length: 13; CDR3 protein: CASGLGQGDEQYF; CDR3 DNA: TGTGCTAGTGGTTTGGGGCAGGGGGACGAGCAGTACTTC
D gene: .; clone size: .; J gene: TRBJ2-5; V gene: TRBV29-1; CDR3 length: 13; CDR3 protein: CSVSQQDQETQYF; CDR3 DNA: TGCAGCGTGAGCCAGCAGGATCAAGAGACCCAGTACTTC
D gene: TRBD1; clone size: .; J gene: TRBJ1-2; V gene: TRBV7-9; CDR3 length: 15; CDR3 protein: CASSRGTGANYGYTF; CDR3 DNA: TGTGCCAGCAGCAGAGGGACAGGGGCTAACTATGGCTACACCTTC
D gene: .; clone size: once; J gene: TRBJ1-1; V gene: TRBV7-9; CDR3 length: 14; CDR3 protein: CASSFQTGNPEAFF; CDR3 DNA: TGTGCCAGCAGCTTCCAAACAGGGAATCCTGAAGCTTTCTTT
D gene: TRBD1; clone size: .; J gene: TRBJ1-6; V gene: TRBV6-1; CDR3 length: 14; CDR3 protein: CASCVGQLNSPLHF; CDR3 DNA: TGTGCCAGTTGCGTGGGACAGCTCAATTCACCCCTCCACTTT
D gene: TRBD1; clone size: .; J gene: TRBJ2-7; V gene: TRBV11-2; CDR3 length: 16; CDR3 protein: CASSPGTGIARYEQYF; CDR3 DNA: TGTGCCAGCAGCCCCGGGACAGGGATTGCTAGGTACGAGCAGTACTTC
D gene: TRBD1; clone size: once; J gene: TRBJ2-1; V gene: TRBV9; CDR3 length: 16; CDR3 protein: CASSPRTGGAINEQFF; CDR3 DNA: TGTGCCAGCAGCCCGCGGACAGGGGGCGCAATCAATGAGCAGTTCTTC
D gene: .; clone size: .; J gene: TRBJ2-3; V gene: TRBV4-2; CDR3 length: 16; CDR3 protein: CASRPLLQGAADTQYF; CDR3 DNA: TGTGCCAGCAGACCACTTTTGCAGGGTGCCGCAGATACGCAGTATTTT
D gene: TRBD1; clone size: .; J gene: TRBJ1-2; V gene: TRBV27; CDR3 length: 14; CDR3 protein: CASSTAGGNYGYTF; CDR3 DNA: TGTGCCAGCAGTACGGCAGGGGGCAACTATGGCTACACCTTC